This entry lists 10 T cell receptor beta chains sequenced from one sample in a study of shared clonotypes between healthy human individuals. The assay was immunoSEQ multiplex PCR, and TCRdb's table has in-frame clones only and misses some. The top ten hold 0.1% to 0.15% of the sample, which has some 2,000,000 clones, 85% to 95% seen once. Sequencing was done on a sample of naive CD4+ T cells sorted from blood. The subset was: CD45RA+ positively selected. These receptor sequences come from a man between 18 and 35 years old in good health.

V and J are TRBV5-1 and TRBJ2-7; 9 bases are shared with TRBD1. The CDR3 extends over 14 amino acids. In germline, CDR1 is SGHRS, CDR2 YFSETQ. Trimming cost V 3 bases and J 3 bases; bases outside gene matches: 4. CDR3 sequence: CASSSQGAVYEQYF. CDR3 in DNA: TGCGCCAGCAGCTCACAGGGGGCCGTCTACGAGCAGTACTTC.

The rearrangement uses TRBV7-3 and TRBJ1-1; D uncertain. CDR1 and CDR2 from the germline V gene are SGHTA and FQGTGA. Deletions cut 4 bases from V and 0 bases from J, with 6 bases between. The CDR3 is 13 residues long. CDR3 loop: CASSSGMNTEAFF. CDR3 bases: TGTGCCAGCAGCTCTGGTATGAACACTGAAGCTTTCTTT.

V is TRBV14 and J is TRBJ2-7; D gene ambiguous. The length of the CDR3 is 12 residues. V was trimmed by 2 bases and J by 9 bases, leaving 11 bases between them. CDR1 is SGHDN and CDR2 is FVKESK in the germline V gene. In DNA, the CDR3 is TGTGCCAGCAGCCAAAACCCGTGGGCGCAGTACTTC. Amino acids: CASSQNPWAQYF.

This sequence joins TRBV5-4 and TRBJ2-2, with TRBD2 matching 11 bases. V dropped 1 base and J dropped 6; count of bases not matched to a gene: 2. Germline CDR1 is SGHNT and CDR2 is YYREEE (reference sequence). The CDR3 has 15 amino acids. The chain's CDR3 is CASSLPGLAAGELFF. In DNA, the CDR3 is TGTGCCAGCAGCTTGCCGGGACTAGCGGCCGGGGAGCTGTTTTTT.

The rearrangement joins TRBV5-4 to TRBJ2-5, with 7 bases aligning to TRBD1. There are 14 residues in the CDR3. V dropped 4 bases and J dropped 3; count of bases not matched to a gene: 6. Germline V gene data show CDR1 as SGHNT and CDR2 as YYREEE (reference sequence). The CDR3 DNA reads TGTGCCAGCAGCGTCACCGGGACAGAAGAGACCCAGTACTTC. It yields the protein CASSVTGTEETQYF.

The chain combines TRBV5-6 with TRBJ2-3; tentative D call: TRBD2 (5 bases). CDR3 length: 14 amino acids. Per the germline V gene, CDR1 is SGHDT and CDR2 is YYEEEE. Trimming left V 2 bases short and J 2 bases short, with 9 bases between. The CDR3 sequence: CASSFQTTTDTQYF. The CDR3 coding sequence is TGTGCCAGCAGCTTTCAGACTACCACAGATACGCAGTATTTT.

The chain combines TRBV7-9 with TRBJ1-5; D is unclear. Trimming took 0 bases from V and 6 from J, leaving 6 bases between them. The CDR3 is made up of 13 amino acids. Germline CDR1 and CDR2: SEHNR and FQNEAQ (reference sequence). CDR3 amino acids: CASSLATSQPQHF. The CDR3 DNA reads TGTGCCAGCAGCTTAGCCACAAGTCAGCCCCAGCATTTT.

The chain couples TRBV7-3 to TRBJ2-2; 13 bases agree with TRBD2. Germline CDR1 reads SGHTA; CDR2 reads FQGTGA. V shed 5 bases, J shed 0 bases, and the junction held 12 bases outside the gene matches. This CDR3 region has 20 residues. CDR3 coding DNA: TGTGCCAGCAGCGTCTCCAGGACTAGCGGGGGTCCCGCGAACACCGGGGAGCTGTTTTTT. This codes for CASSVSRTSGGPANTGELFF.

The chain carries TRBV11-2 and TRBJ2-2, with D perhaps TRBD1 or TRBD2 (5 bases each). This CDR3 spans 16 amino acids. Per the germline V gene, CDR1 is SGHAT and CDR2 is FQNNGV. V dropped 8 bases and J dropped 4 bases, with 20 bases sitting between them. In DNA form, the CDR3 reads TGTGCCAGCCGCGCCGGGACCCTACCTTCCACCGGGGAGCTGTTTTTT. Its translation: CASRAGTLPSTGELFF.

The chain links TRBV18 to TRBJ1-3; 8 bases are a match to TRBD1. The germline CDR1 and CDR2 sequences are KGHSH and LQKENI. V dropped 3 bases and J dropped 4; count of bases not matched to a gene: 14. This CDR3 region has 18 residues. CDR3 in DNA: TGTGCCAGCTCACCGCCACGGACAGGGCGATACGAAGGAAACACCATATATTTT. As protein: CASSPPRTGRYEGNTIYF.